This passage covers 31 T cell receptor beta chains from one sample sequenced in a study of Graves' ophthalmopathy and Graves' hyperthyroidism. The sequenced template was RNA, covering the TCR beta CDR3 region. The workflow started with a first-round RT-PCR run with HTBI primers and then moved on to a second-round multiplex PCR. TCRdb re-analysed the multiplex PCR reads in MiXCR, keeping a single row per CDR3 protein. Of 650,000 to 900,000 distinct CDR3 sequences in the sample, approximately 40% were seen once. The sequencing sample was made of peripheral blood. The receptors come from an adult man with Graves' ophthalmopathy.

The V and J genes are TRBV20-1 and TRBJ2-7; a possible D gene is TRBD1 (7 bases). CDR3 size: 13 residues. Germline V gives CDR1 DFQATT, CDR2 SNEGSKA (reference sequence). V shed 7 bases and J shed 9 bases, with 22 bases lying between them. For the CDR3, the DNA is TGCAGTGTTGGCGGGGAAGGGACAGATACGCAGTACTTC. It yields the protein CSVGGEGTDTQYF.

This clonotype has at least ten counts. The J gene is TRBJ1-1, the V gene TRBV10-3; TRBD1 matches 10 bases. With 6 bases clipped from V and 4 bases from J, the junction kept 8 bases outside the gene matches. This CDR3 comprises 15 residues. Per the germline V gene, CDR1 is ENHRY and CDR2 is SYGVKD. CDR3 region: CAISLPGQGSTEAFF. The DNA of the CDR3 is TGTGCCATCAGCCTCCCGGGACAGGGGAGCACTGAAGCTTTCTTT.

Many counts were recorded for this clonotype. An end of the junction differs from the germline gene, which may be a read error. J is TRBJ1-2 and V is TRBV10-3, with TRBD1 matching 9 bases. CDR3 size: 13 residues. CDR1 and CDR2 from the germline V gene are ENHRY and SYGVKD. DNA for the CDR3: TGTGCCAGCAGTGGGACAGGGATTGGTGGCTACACCTTC. Protein: CASSGTGIGGYTF.

This clonotype appeared a few times. The J gene is TRBJ1-4, the V gene TRBV12-3 or TRBV12-4; TRBD1 agrees at 9 bases. This CDR3 is built from 15 residues. V shed 5 bases, J shed 6 bases, and the junction held 7 bases outside the gene matches. The CDR3 here is CASSIGTGRHEKLFF. The CDR3 nucleotides are TGTGCCAGCAGTATCGGGACAGGGCGGCATGAAAAACTGTTTTTT.

The CDR3 sequence is CASSAMARDYEQYF. For the CDR3, the DNA is TGTGCCAGCAGTGCTATGGCCAGGGACTACGAGCAGTACTTC. The chain carries TRBV7-9 and TRBJ2-7, with D perhaps TRBD1 (5 bases). Deletions cut 6 bases from V and 3 bases from J, with 15 bases between. The CDR3 extends over 14 amino acids. Germline lookup yields CDR1 SEHNR and CDR2 FQNEAQ (reference sequence).

The chain has TRBV25-1 and TRBJ1-1; D might be TRBD1 (6 bases). Deletions cut 5 bases from V and 14 bases from J, with 24 bases between. Germline assignment: CDR1 MGHDK and CDR2 SYGVNS. The CDR3 consists of 14 residues. The CDR3 nucleotides read TGTGCCAGCAGTCAGGGGAGCTCCTACAATGAGCAGTTCTTT. Translation: CASSQGSSYNEQFF. The whole variable domain, remainder taken from reference TRBV25-1 and TRBJ1-1, is EADIYQTPRYLVIGTGKKITLECSQTMGHDKMYWYQQDPGMELHLIHYSYGVNSTEKGDLSSESTVSRIRTEHFPLTLESARPSHTSQYLCASSQGSSYNEQFFGQGTRLTVV.

This clonotype has just a few counts. The chain links TRBV9 to TRBJ2-5, with 7 positions matching TRBD2. This CDR3 contains 14 residues. From germline, CDR1 is SGDLS and CDR2 YYNGEE. V lost 3 bases and J lost 3; bases outside the gene matches: 5. CDR3 residues: CASSGRLAEETQYF. Here the CDR3 DNA reads TGTGCCAGCAGCGGACGACTAGCAGAAGAGACCCAGTACTTC.

In the case of this clonotype: A much larger clone is a single base away; this may be a read error. The J gene is TRBJ1-4, the V gene TRBV12-5; the D is unclear. The CDR3 totals 16 residues. Germline assignment: CDR1 LGHNT and CDR2 FRNRAP. Written as DNA, the CDR3 is TGTGCCAGCAGTTGTAAAGGAGCCGCAACTAATGAAAAACTGTTTTTT. Protein product: CASSCKGAATNEKLFF.

The V call is TRBV24-1, the J call TRBJ1-5; tentatively, D is TRBD1 (5 bases). With 3 bases removed from V and 11 bases from J, the gap between germline ends came to 16 bases. CDR3 length: 14 amino acids. CDR1 and CDR2 from the germline V gene are KGHDR and SFDVKD. CDR3 DNA: TGTGCCACCAGTGATGGGACCAACCAAGAGACCCAGCATTTT. As protein: CATSDGTNQETQHF.

Remarks on this clonotype: Relative to the germline gene, one junction end is altered; a read error may explain this. This sequence joins TRBV24-1 and TRBJ2-7; D uncertain. This CDR3 has 15 residues. The germline V gene encodes CDR1 KGHDR and CDR2 SFDVKD. CDR3 in DNA: TGTGCCAGCAGTTTCTCAATAGACACTACCTACGAGCAGTACTTC. The encoded protein is CASSFSIDTTYEQYF.

In its sample, this clonotype was seen many times. V and J are TRBV15 and TRBJ1-4, with D possibly matching TRBD1 (6 bases). V was clipped by 3 bases and J by 8 bases, with 16 bases between them. The CDR3 extends over 15 amino acids. CDR1 and CDR2 (germline): LNHNV, YYDKDF (reference sequence). CDR3 sequence: CATSRGTTGGEKLFF. In DNA, the CDR3 is TGTGCCACCAGCAGGGGGACAACGGGGGGGGAAAAACTGTTTTTT. The full variable domain, rest sourced from reference TRBV15 and TRBJ1-4, is DAMVIQNPRYQVTQFGKPVTLSCSQTLNHNVMYWYQQKSSQAPKLLFHYYDKDFNNEADTPDNFQSRRPNTSFCFLDIRSPGLGDTAMYLCATSRGTTGGEKLFFGSGTQLSVL.

The table lists this clonotype with many counts. The V and J genes are TRBV2 and TRBJ1-3, with D perhaps TRBD1 (6 bases). V lost 3 bases and J lost 4, with 10 bases in between. Germline CDR1 and CDR2: SNHLY and FYNNEI. The CDR3 is made up of 14 amino acids. CDR3 bases: TGTGCCAGCAGTGAGGCAGGGGACGGAAACACCATATATTTT. This gives the protein CASSEAGDGNTIYF.

A few counts support this clonotype. The chain joins TRBV5-6 to TRBJ2-5, with 8 bases aligning to TRBD1. Germline V CDR1 and CDR2: SGHDT, YYEEEE. With 1 base clipped from V and 8 bases from J, the junction kept 7 bases outside the gene matches. The CDR3 consists of 14 residues. The CDR3, as DNA: TGTGCCAGCAGCTTGAACAGGGGGTCGGTAACCCAGTACTTC. Its protein is CASSLNRGSVTQYF. Full variable domain (remainder filled in from reference TRBV5-6 and TRBJ2-5): DAGVTQSPTHLIKTRGQQVTLRCSPKSGHDTVSWYQQALGQGPQFIFQYYEEEERQRGNFPDRFSGHQFPNYSSELNVNALLLGDSALYLCASSLNRGSVTQYFGPGTRLLVL.

This clonotype was observed many times. This chain connects TRBV7-3 to TRBJ2-5; 7 bases map to TRBD1. Germline CDR1 and CDR2: SGHTA and FQGTGA. The CDR3 sequence is 13 residues long. V gave up 3 bases and J gave up 5 bases; unmatched junction bases: 3. Here the CDR3 DNA reads TGTGCCAGCAGCTTCACAGGGGCGGAGACCCAGTACTTC. Translated, it gives CASSFTGAETQYF.

The table lists this clonotype with many counts. The chain couples TRBV9 to TRBJ2-7; D is tentatively TRBD1 or TRBD2 (6 bases each). The CDR3 contains 15 residues. Trimming shortened V by 2 bases and J by 2 bases, and 14 bases separated the two germline ends. CDR1 and CDR2 from the germline V gene are SGDLS and YYNGEE. The CDR3 nucleotides are TGTGCCAGCAGCGTCGGAGGGGGATATACCTACGAGCAGTACTTC. It yields the protein CASSVGGGYTYEQYF. The variable domain in full, with the rest retrieved from reference TRBV9 and TRBJ2-7, is DSGVTQTPKHLITATGQRVTLRCSPRSGDLSVYWYQQSLDQGLQFLIQYYNGEERAKGNILERFSAQQFPDLHSELNLSSLELGDSALYFCASSVGGGYTYEQYFGPGTRLTVT.

This clonotype came up a few times. The chain links TRBV27 to TRBJ1-1, with D perhaps matching TRBD1 (6 bases). CDR3 size: 12 residues. Germline V CDR1 and CDR2: MNHEY, SMNVEV (reference sequence). The V end was cut by 4 bases, the J end by 6 bases, with 9 bases between. The CDR3 DNA reads as TGTGCCAGCAGTTCGACAGGAGCTGAAGCTTTCTTT. Translating gives CASSSTGAEAFF.

A few counts support this clonotype. DNA of the CDR3: TGCAGCTTAGCGGTAGGCAGACAAGAGACCCAGTACTTC. Amino acids: CSLAVGRQETQYF. This rearrangement joins TRBV29-1 to TRBJ2-5, with a tentative D call TRBD2 (6 bases). The V and J ends lost 8 bases and 2 bases respectively, with 15 bases between them. Germline V gene lookup returns CDR1 SQVTM and CDR2 ANQGSEA. The CDR3 runs 13 residues.

This clonotype was found many times. The rearrangement uses TRBV19 and TRBJ2-7, with TRBD1 identical over 11 bases. Trimming at V came to 3 bases and at J to 4 bases, leaving 2 bases not matched to a gene. There are 14 residues in the CDR3. The V gene's germline CDR1 is LNHDA and CDR2 SQIVND (reference sequence). CDR3 region: CASSIGQGAYEQYF. In nucleotides, the CDR3 is TGTGCCAGTAGTATCGGACAGGGGGCTTACGAGCAGTACTTC. The full variable domain, in which reference TRBV19 and TRBJ2-7 provide the parts outside the CDR3, is DGGITQSPKYLFRKEGQNVTLSCEQNLNHDAMYWYRQDPGQGLRLIYYSQIVNDFQKGDIAEGYSVSREKKESFPLTVTSAQKNPTAFYLCASSIGQGAYEQYFGPGTRLTVT.

The V and J genes are TRBV3-1 and TRBJ2-5, with 9 positions matching TRBD2. This CDR3 has 15 residues. Germline CDR1 LGHDT, CDR2 YNNKEL (reference sequence). The ends lost 7 bases at V and 4 bases at J; junction bases unmatched: 10. CDR3: CASNPLAGQGETQYF. Written as DNA, the CDR3 is TGTGCCAGCAACCCCCTAGCGGGGCAGGGAGAGACCCAGTACTTC.

About this clonotype itself: An end of the junction differs from the germline gene, which may be a read error. The V call is TRBV9, the J call TRBJ2-6; TRBD2 is a possible D gene (6 bases). CDR1 is SGDLS and CDR2 is YYNGEE in the germline V gene. The CDR3 has 12 residues. The CDR3 nucleotides are TGTGCCAGCAGCGCGGGGGACAACGTCCTGACTTTC. Translation: CASSAGDNVLTF. Combining the CDR3 with reference TRBV9 and TRBJ2-6 gives the whole variable domain DSGVTQTPKHLITATGQRVTLRCSPRSGDLSVYWYQQSLDQGLQFLIQYYNGEERAKGNILERFSAQQFPDLHSELNLSSLELGDSALYFCASSAGDNVLTFGAGSRLTVL.

Ten or more counts support this clonotype. CDR3 protein: CATSRGSGLGETQYF. CDR3 nucleotides: TGTGCCACCAGCAGAGGATCAGGGTTAGGGGAGACCCAGTACTTC. The chain carries TRBV15 and TRBJ2-5, with a weak D call TRBD1 (5 bases). Trimming cost V 1 base and J 5 bases, with 14 bases left between them. The CDR3 contains 15 residues. The V gene's germline CDR1 is LNHNV and CDR2 YYDKDF (reference sequence). Complete variable domain (other parts from reference TRBV15 and TRBJ2-5): DAMVIQNPRYQVTQFGKPVTLSCSQTLNHNVMYWYQQKSSQAPKLLFHYYDKDFNNEADTPDNFQSRRPNTSFCFLDIRSPGLGDTAMYLCATSRGSGLGETQYFGPGTRLLVL.

The J gene is TRBJ1-1, the V gene TRBV4-3, with D unresolved. The CDR3 has 15 amino acids. Per germline, CDR1 LGHNA and CDR2 YSLEER. The ends were cut back, 2 bases at V and 0 bases at J, with 10 bases in the middle. The DNA for the CDR3 is TGCGCCAGCAGCCAAAGAAGGCAGCTGAACACTGAAGCTTTCTTT. It translates to CASSQRRQLNTEAFF.

CDR3 protein: CSAQRPGQGVDYEQYF. The CDR3 region has the DNA TGCAGTGCCCAGAGGCCGGGACAGGGAGTTGACTACGAGCAGTACTTC. The chain has TRBV20-1 and TRBJ2-7, with 9 nucleotides matching TRBD1. Germline V gives CDR1 DFQATT, CDR2 SNEGSKA (reference sequence). The CDR3 covers 16 residues. V lost 6 bases to trimming and J lost 3 bases; unmatched junction nucleotides: 15.

Concerning this clonotype itself: One junction end does not reproduce the germline sequence, and a read error may be involved. The chain uses TRBV10-3 and TRBJ2-5, with D unclear. The CDR3 sequence is 12 residues long. The germline CDR1 and CDR2 sequences are ENHRY and SYGVKD. The chain's CDR3 is CASSETEETQYF. For the CDR3, the DNA is TGTGCCAGCAGTGAGACGGAAGAGACCCAGTACTTC.

This clonotype was seen many times. The chain links TRBV29-1 to TRBJ2-7, with 9 bases aligning to TRBD1. This CDR3 region has 13 residues. The V segment lost 5 bases and the J segment 4 bases; nucleotides outside the gene matches: 6. Per the germline V gene, CDR1 is SQVTM and CDR2 is ANQGSEA. Here the CDR3 DNA reads TGCAGCGTTCCGGGACAGGGAATATACGAGCAGTACTTC. It codes for CSVPGQGIYEQYF.

V and J are TRBV27 and TRBJ1-2; weak D call: TRBD1 (6 bases). V lost 10 bases to trimming and J lost 7 bases, with 16 bases between them. This CDR3 comprises 12 residues. The germline CDR1 and CDR2 sequences are MNHEY and SMNVEV (reference sequence). The CDR3 DNA reads as TGTGCCACCCTCAACAGGGTTCGTGGCTACACCTTC. Translated: CATLNRVRGYTF.

This rearrangement joins TRBV24-1 to TRBJ1-5, with 7 bases lining up with TRBD1. Germline CDR1 KGHDR, CDR2 SFDVKD. The CDR3 sequence is 16 residues long. J was trimmed by 4 bases and V by 5 bases; bases with no gene match: 10. The CDR3 loop is CATSGPVTGQNQPQHF. Written as DNA, the CDR3 is TGTGCCACCAGTGGCCCAGTGACAGGGCAAAATCAGCCCCAGCATTTT.

To note about this clonotype: The junction differs from germline at one of its ends, possibly a read error. The V and J genes are TRBV11-1 and TRBJ1-1; maybe TRBD1 (5 bases). The CDR3 extends over 14 amino acids. CDR1 is SGHAT and CDR2 is FQDESV in the germline V gene (reference sequence). CDR3 coding DNA: TGCGCCAGCAACCAGCCCCAGGGACACACTGAAGCTTTCTTT. It encodes CASNQPQGHTEAFF.

V gene TRBV20-1 combines with J gene TRBJ1-2; D perhaps matches TRBD1 (6 bases). The CDR3 is 13 residues long. Germline values: CDR1 DFQATT, CDR2 SNEGSKA (reference sequence). Trimming removed 2 bases at V and 2 bases at J, with 9 bases between. CDR3 sequence: CSARNRVNYGYTF. CDR3 sequence (DNA): TGCAGTGCTAGAAACAGGGTAAACTATGGCTACACCTTC.

The chain employs TRBV19 and TRBJ2-7, with TRBD1 matching over 10 bases. V lost 5 bases, J lost 6 bases, and 7 bases stayed unmatched. Germline V gene lookup returns CDR1 LNHDA and CDR2 SQIVND (reference sequence). This CDR3 contains 14 residues. The CDR3 DNA reads TGTGCCAGTAGTTTCCGGGACAGGGGTGGCGAGCAGTACTTC. Protein sequence: CASSFRDRGGEQYF.

Written as DNA, the CDR3 is TGTGCCAGCAGCCAAGGCAGGGTATCTGAAGCTTTCTTT. This encodes CASSQGRVSEAFF. This chain joins TRBV25-1 and TRBJ1-1; D may be TRBD1 (5 bases). Germline CDR1 MGHDK, CDR2 SYGVNS. The CDR3 loop spans 13 amino acids. V was cut by 6 bases and J by 6 bases, with 14 bases left in between. The full variable domain, its missing parts supplied by reference TRBV25-1 and TRBJ1-1, is EADIYQTPRYLVIGTGKKITLECSQTMGHDKMYWYQQDPGMELHLIHYSYGVNSTEKGDLSSESTVSRIRTEHFPLTLESARPSHTSQYLCASSQGRVSEAFFGQGTRLTVV.